The 24 T cell receptor beta chains below come from one sample, sequenced in a study of blood T cell repertoires in COVID-19. The method was immunoSEQ multiplex PCR; TCRdb's version includes in-frame clones alone and lacks a portion of them. This table holds around 69,000 clones, about four fifths found once. Material for sequencing was peripheral blood. The source of these receptors is a woman aged 70-85 years with acute or convalescent COVID-19.

The rearrangement links TRBV18 to TRBJ1-5; D is possibly TRBD1 (5 bases). The CDR3 consists of 17 residues. V shed 1 base and J shed 6 bases, with 19 bases lying between them. Germline-derived CDR1 and CDR2 are KGHSH and LQKENI. CDR3 DNA sequence: TGTGCCAGCTCACCACTCAGTAGTCGGGCAGGGATTCAGCCCCAGCATTTT. Amino acid sequence: CASSPLSSRAGIQPQHF. The whole variable domain, filled in from reference TRBV18 and TRBJ1-5, reads NAGVMQNPRHLVRRRGQEARLRCSPMKGHSHVYWYRQLPEEGLKFMVYLQKENIIDESGMPKERFSAEFPKEGPSILRIQQVVRGDSAAYFCASSPLSSRAGIQPQHFGDGTRLSIL.

V gene TRBV5-1 combines with J gene TRBJ1-6; 7 bases line up with TRBD1. The CDR3 runs 16 residues. Germline V gene data show CDR1 as SGHRS and CDR2 as YFSETQ. Germline trimming cut 0 bases from V and 5 bases from J; bases unmatched to any gene: 5. CDR3 loop: CASSLGQGVNNSPLHF. The CDR3 DNA is TGCGCCAGCAGCTTGGGGCAGGGGGTGAATAATTCACCCCTCCACTTT.

DNA for the CDR3: TGTGCCAGCTCACCGGAGACAGACTATGGCTACACCTTC. Residues: CASSPETDYGYTF. The J gene is TRBJ1-2, the V gene TRBV18, with D perhaps TRBD1 (5 bases). Germline CDR1 reads KGHSH; CDR2 reads LQKENI. There are 13 residues in the CDR3. V dropped 3 bases and J dropped 3 bases, with 8 bases sitting between them.

This clone has a handful of counts. The gene calls are TRBV5-6 and TRBJ1-2; 9 nucleotides agree with TRBD1. The V gene's germline CDR1 is SGHDT and CDR2 YYEEEE. V dropped 1 base and J dropped 8; count of bases not matched to a gene: 6. The CDR3 runs to 14 residues. CDR3 in amino acids: CASSLLGQGEGYTF. The CDR3 DNA reads TGTGCCAGCAGCTTGTTGGGACAGGGCGAAGGCTACACCTTC.

In nucleotides, the CDR3 is TGTGCCAGCAGTTCCCCGCAGGGGGCTTGGATTGAGGGTGAGCAGTTCTTC. Protein product: CASSSPQGAWIEGEQFF. This chain connects TRBV28 to TRBJ2-1; the match to TRBD1 covers 8 bases. The V gene's germline CDR1 is MDHEN and CDR2 SYDVKM. The CDR3 sequence is 17 residues long. The V and J ends lost 4 bases and 9 bases, in that order; junction bases with no gene match: 17.

The table lists this clone with a count of one. The chain links TRBV7-5 to TRBJ1-2; the D segment call TRBD1 is taken from the table without a DNA check. TRBV7-5 is a listed pseudogene. The CDR3 consists of 17 residues. In DNA, the CDR3 is TGTGCCAGAAGCTTAGAGAGGTCCAGGGGTTCCAACTATGGCTACACCTTC. It is translated as CARSLERSRGSNYGYTF.

The chain joins TRBV2 to TRBJ1-6, with D perhaps matching TRBD1 (5 bases). CDR1 and CDR2 from the germline V gene are SNHLY and FYNNEI. Trimming left V 7 bases short and J 8 bases short, with 9 bases between. The CDR3 has 12 residues. CDR3 region: CASKTGYSPLHF. The CDR3 DNA reads as TGTGCCAGCAAAACAGGATATTCACCCCTCCACTTT.

The chain couples TRBV19 to TRBJ2-2; 13 bases fit TRBD2. Trimming took 4 bases from V and 1 from J; bases not matched to a gene: 0. The V gene's germline CDR1 is LNHDA and CDR2 SQIVND (reference sequence). This CDR3 region has 16 residues. CDR3 loop: CASSRLAGGNTGELFF. CDR3 sequence (DNA): TGTGCCAGTAGTAGACTAGCGGGAGGGAACACCGGGGAGCTGTTTTTT.

This chain links TRBV7-8 with TRBJ2-2, with D uncertain. Looked up from germline, CDR1 is SGHVS and CDR2 is FQNEAQ. The CDR3 has 18 residues. Deletions cut 2 bases from V and 2 bases from J, with 18 bases between. CDR3 nucleotide sequence: TGTGCCAGCAGCTTAAAAGTCTTTGTAGTAGATAACACCGGGGAGCTGTTTTTT. It yields the protein CASSLKVFVVDNTGELFF.

This clone was seen just once. The J gene is TRBJ2-7, the V gene TRBV3-1 (or the pseudogene TRBV3-2); TRBD1 matches 7 bases. Germline V CDR1 and CDR2: LGHDT, YNNKEL (reference sequence). V was pared by 3 bases and J by 2 bases, with 4 bases of the junction left unmatched. The CDR3 is 14 residues long. CDR3 amino acids: CASSHATGAYEQYF. For the CDR3, the DNA is TGTGCCAGCAGCCACGCCACAGGGGCCTACGAGCAGTACTTC.

This clone was observed a few times. The chain recombines TRBV11-2 with TRBJ2-5, with D uncertain. Germline CDR1 reads SGHAT; CDR2 reads FQNNGV. The CDR3 loop spans 15 amino acids. V lost 0 bases and J 5 bases, leaving 13 bases between the germline ends. This CDR3 is CASSLDPLNRETQYF. The CDR3 nucleotides are TGTGCCAGCAGCTTAGATCCTCTAAACCGCGAGACCCAGTACTTC.

J is TRBJ2-7 and V is TRBV15, with D possibly TRBD2 on 5 matching bases. V lost 1 base to trimming and J lost 2 bases, with 9 bases between them. The CDR3 contains 14 residues. Germline V gives CDR1 LNHNV, CDR2 YYDKDF (reference sequence). DNA for the CDR3: TGTGCCACCAGCAGAGGGACTGACACCTACGAGCAGTACTTC. Protein: CATSRGTDTYEQYF.

This chain uses TRBV11-2 with TRBJ2-1; 7 positions agree with TRBD2. Germline-derived CDR1 and CDR2 are SGHAT and FQNNGV. CDR3 length: 18 residues. The J segment lost 6 bases and the V segment lost 1 base, leaving 15 bases of the junction unmatched. Here the CDR3 reads CASSLVGRRVKGINEQFF. CDR3 nucleotides: TGTGCCAGCAGCTTAGTCGGGAGGCGGGTAAAGGGGATCAATGAGCAGTTCTTC.

The rearrangement uses TRBV11-3 and TRBJ2-5; the D gene is possibly TRBD1 (6 bases). Per the germline V gene, CDR1 is SGHNT and CDR2 is YENEEA. This CDR3 is 14 amino acids long. Trimming shortened V by 1 base and J by 2 bases, and 8 bases separated the two germline ends. The DNA of the CDR3 is TGTGCCAGCAGCTTAGGGACAGATCAAGAGACCCAGTACTTC. Amino acids: CASSLGTDQETQYF.

This clone was seen a single time. The chain is built from TRBV18 and TRBJ1-4; 7 nucleotides line up with TRBD1. Looked up from germline, CDR1 is KGHSH and CDR2 is LQKENI. The CDR3 consists of 14 residues. V shed 8 bases and J 6 bases; nucleotides not matched to a gene: 9. The CDR3 spells CASSQQGIDEKLFF. The CDR3 DNA is TGTGCCAGCAGTCAACAGGGGATCGATGAAAAACTGTTTTTT.

The chain employs TRBV13 and TRBJ2-5; 8 positions match TRBD1. The CDR3 is 14 amino acids. The junction had 3 bases not matched to a gene; V was cut back by 4 bases and J by 2 bases. Germline CDR1 reads PRHDT; CDR2 reads FYEKMQ (reference sequence). CDR3 nucleotides: TGTGCCAGCAGCTACTACAGGGGGCAAGAGACCCAGTACTTC. Its protein product is CASSYYRGQETQYF.

The chain carries TRBV4-2 and TRBJ2-3; 10 bases are a match to TRBD2. The V and J ends lost 3 bases and 6 bases, in that order; junction bases with no gene match: 9. The CDR3 runs 16 residues. The germline gives CDR1 LGHNA, CDR2 YNFKEQ. CDR3 region: CASSQPSSGSHDTQYF. The CDR3 nucleotides are TGTGCCAGCAGCCAGCCCTCTAGCGGGAGCCATGATACGCAGTATTTT.

The chain employs TRBV12-3 or TRBV12-4 and TRBJ2-1, with no clear D. This CDR3 is 12 amino acids long. V dropped 10 bases and J dropped 7 bases, with 14 bases sitting between them. The CDR3, as DNA: TGTGCCACCTCAGGTTTGGCGAATGAGCAGTTCTTC. Its translation: CATSGLANEQFF.

The chain uses TRBV29-1 and TRBJ2-7, with 7 bases aligning to TRBD1. Germline values: CDR1 SQVTM, CDR2 ANQGSEA. There are 13 residues in the CDR3. After removal of 1 base from V and 2 bases from J, the junction contained 2 bases not matched to a gene. In DNA form, the CDR3 reads TGCAGCGTTGAAGGAGGACAGGCCTACGAGCAGTACTTC. It specifies CSVEGGQAYEQYF.

This clone was recorded once. The chain employs TRBV27 and TRBJ2-3; unclear D gene. Germline values: CDR1 MNHEY, CDR2 SMNVEV (reference sequence). The CDR3 extends over 13 amino acids. V was clipped by 5 bases and J by 0 bases, with 6 bases between them. CDR3 sequence reads: CASSVASTDTQYF. The CDR3 nucleotides read TGTGCCAGCAGTGTAGCTAGCACAGATACGCAGTATTTT.

The V and J genes are TRBV4-1 and TRBJ1-1; TRBD1 might be the D (6 bases). CDR3 length: 17 residues. V was cut by 4 bases and J by 0 bases, with 18 bases left in between. Germline V lookup: CDR1 MGHRA, CDR2 YSYEKL. The CDR3 DNA is TGCGCCAGCAGCCCTGGCAGGGGCCGTACCATGAACACTGAAGCTTTCTTT. Its translation: CASSPGRGRTMNTEAFF.

V and J are TRBV18 and TRBJ1-2; maybe TRBD1 (5 bases). Per germline, CDR1 KGHSH and CDR2 LQKENI. This CDR3 has 15 amino acids. Trimming took off 1 base at V and 3 bases at J, with 12 bases between the two ends. The CDR3 region has the DNA TGTGCCAGCTCACCACTGCGGGGGTTGGACTATGGCTACACCTTC. This translates into CASSPLRGLDYGYTF. Supplemented by reference TRBV18 and TRBJ1-2, the full variable domain reads NAGVMQNPRHLVRRRGQEARLRCSPMKGHSHVYWYRQLPEEGLKFMVYLQKENIIDESGMPKERFSAEFPKEGPSILRIQQVVRGDSAAYFCASSPLRGLDYGYTFGSGTRLTVV.

The chain couples TRBV7-2 to TRBJ2-3; TRBD2 agrees at 7 bases. Germline lookup yields CDR1 SGHTA and CDR2 FQGNSA. The CDR3 runs 13 residues. The V segment lost 11 bases and the J segment 3 bases; nucleotides outside the gene matches: 8. The CDR3 is CARSAGVTDTQYF. The CDR3 nucleotides are TGTGCCCGCTCCGCGGGAGTGACAGATACGCAGTATTTT.

V and J are TRBV11-2 and TRBJ2-7, with TRBD2 matching 13 bases. The V gene's germline CDR1 is SGHAT and CDR2 FQNNGV. Trimming cost V 3 bases and J 7 bases; bases outside gene matches: 6. This CDR3 spans 15 amino acids. The CDR3 nucleotides are TGTGCCAGCAGCTTTCGGACTAGCGGGAGTCGGGAGCAGTACTTC. Encoded protein: CASSFRTSGSREQYF.